Each of the 25 T cell receptor beta chains below was sequenced from the same sample in a study of CD8 T cells in ankylosing spondylitis. Study-level findings and limits: There was a TCR beta motif, made of several highly homologous variants, that appeared characteristic of ankylosing spondylitis blood.

TCRdb called the 5' RACE reads again in MiXCR, with one record for every CDR3 protein. Here the sample spans about 220,000 distinct CDR3 sequences, about 7% being singletons. The antigens of these receptors remain unknown. Input material: blood, either unsorted or a sorted T cell fraction (not recorded which). Receptors were obtained from a male donor with ankylosing spondylitis.

This clonotype was counted ten times or more. This chain connects TRBV3-1 to TRBJ2-3, with unresolved D. The CDR3 extends over 14 amino acids. Germline V gene data show CDR1 as LGHDT and CDR2 as YNNKEL (reference sequence). Trimming pared 0 bases from V and 4 bases from J, leaving 8 bases between. CDR3 protein: CASSQEKGSDTQYF. CDR3 sequence (DNA): TGTGCCAGCAGCCAAGAGAAGGGATCAGATACGCAGTATTTT.

This clonotype occurred many times. The genes are TRBV29-1 and TRBJ2-3; perhaps TRBD2 as D (6 bases). Trimming took off 5 bases at V and 7 bases at J, with 16 bases between the two ends. The germline gives CDR1 SQVTM, CDR2 ANQGSEA. There are 13 residues in the CDR3. CDR3 coding DNA: TGCAGCGTTCTCGGAGGGAAGGGTCATACGCAGTATTTT. Translated, it gives CSVLGGKGHTQYF.

This clonotype was observed many times. The chain links TRBV12-3 or TRBV12-4 to TRBJ1-6; tentative D call: TRBD1 (5 bases). CDR3 size: 13 residues. V was cut by 5 bases and J by 7 bases, with 9 bases left in between. CDR3 in amino acids: CASSLRQNSPLHF. CDR3 DNA sequence: TGTGCCAGCAGTCTCCGACAGAATTCACCCCTCCACTTT.

This clonotype was seen ten or more times. The chain links TRBV14 to TRBJ2-5; D gene uncertain. The CDR3 spans 15 residues. V was cut by 5 bases and J by 1 base, with 14 bases left in between. Germline assignment: CDR1 SGHDN and CDR2 FVKESK. This CDR3 is CASSSANPFQETQYF. DNA for the CDR3: TGTGCCAGCAGCTCTGCGAACCCTTTCCAAGAGACCCAGTACTTC.

This clonotype was observed at least ten times. This sequence joins TRBV27 and TRBJ2-1; D perhaps matches TRBD2 (6 bases). Trimming took off 3 bases at V and 7 bases at J, with 16 bases between the two ends. Per germline, CDR1 MNHEY and CDR2 SMNVEV (reference sequence). The CDR3 has 15 amino acids. CDR3 sequence reads: CASSLFGDFVNEQFF. CDR3 nucleotide sequence: TGTGCCAGCAGTTTGTTCGGGGACTTTGTGAATGAGCAGTTCTTC.

This clonotype was counted between two and nine times. The V and J genes are TRBV3-1 and TRBJ2-1, with TRBD2 identical over 13 bases. The CDR3 is 16 amino acids. The V and J ends lost 0 bases and 12 bases, in that order; junction bases with no gene match: 8. Germline assignment: CDR1 LGHDT and CDR2 YNNKEL (reference sequence). The CDR3 loop reads CASSQDAGLAGVRQFF. The CDR3 nucleotides read TGTGCCAGCAGCCAAGATGCCGGACTAGCGGGAGTTAGGCAGTTCTTC.

The chain recombines TRBV6-5 with TRBJ1-1; no reliable D call. With 2 bases removed from V and 0 bases from J, the gap between germline ends came to 16 bases. There are 17 residues in the CDR3. Germline assignment: CDR1 MNHEY and CDR2 SVGAGI. For the CDR3, the DNA is TGTGCCAGCAGTTACGATCGGAAAGGGCCCATGAACACTGAAGCTTTCTTT. Translated: CASSYDRKGPMNTEAFF.

This clonotype was observed a few times. The J gene is TRBJ2-6, the V gene TRBV19; D unclear. The V end was cut by 7 bases, the J end by 3 bases, with 7 bases between. This CDR3 contains 13 residues. The germline gives CDR1 LNHDA, CDR2 SQIVND (reference sequence). The CDR3 sequence: CASTPSGANVLTF. CDR3 in DNA: TGTGCCAGTACCCCAAGTGGGGCCAACGTCCTGACTTTC.

This clonotype was found a few times. The V gene is TRBV12-3 or TRBV12-4, the J gene TRBJ2-5, with 11 bases that match TRBD1. The CDR3 loop spans 15 amino acids. The ends lost 4 bases at V and 5 bases at J; junction bases unmatched: 6. Written as DNA, the CDR3 is TGTGCCAGCAGTTCCCTGGACAGGGGGCTTGAGACCCAGTACTTC. This translates into CASSSLDRGLETQYF.

This chain joins TRBV5-1 and TRBJ2-1, with D unclear. The V gene's germline CDR1 is SGHRS and CDR2 YFSETQ. The germline V and J ends were trimmed by 7 bases and 1 base, with 12 bases remaining between them. The CDR3 extends over 14 amino acids. CDR3 coding DNA: TGCGCCAGCCGAGTTGAGAGGTCCTACAATGAGCAGTTCTTC. This gives the protein CASRVERSYNEQFF.

The table lists this clonotype with many counts. The chain has TRBV7-9 and TRBJ2-1, with 11 bases that match TRBD2. Germline V gene lookup returns CDR1 SEHNR and CDR2 FQNEAQ (reference sequence). V shed 3 bases, J shed 8 bases, and the junction held 9 bases outside the gene matches. The CDR3 sequence is 16 residues long. In DNA form, the CDR3 reads TGTGCCAGCAGCTTCCCACTAGCGGGAGTGGTAGATGAGCAGTTCTTC. Protein: CASSFPLAGVVDEQFF.

This clonotype was seen at least ten times. J is TRBJ2-5 and V is TRBV5-1; D possibly corresponds to TRBD1 (5 bases). The CDR3 covers 11 residues. The V gene's germline CDR1 is SGHRS and CDR2 YFSETQ. Trimming removed 4 bases at V and 4 bases at J, with 5 bases between. This CDR3 is CASSTGETQYF. In DNA form, the CDR3 reads TGCGCCAGCAGCACAGGAGAGACCCAGTACTTC.

This clonotype was seen a few times. CDR3 nucleotides: TGTGCCAGCAGTCAGCGGGGGGTTAGCACAGATACGCAGTATTTT. Its protein is CASSQRGVSTDTQYF. V usage is TRBV27 and J usage is TRBJ2-3, with 9 bases lining up with TRBD2. In germline, CDR1 is MNHEY, CDR2 SMNVEV (reference sequence). The CDR3 contains 15 residues. Trimming at V came to 5 bases and at J to 0 bases, leaving 3 bases not matched to a gene.

This clonotype was recorded many times. The J gene is TRBJ2-1, the V gene TRBV20-1, with 9 bases lining up with TRBD2. The CDR3 spans 16 residues. The germline V gene encodes CDR1 DFQATT and CDR2 SNEGSKA (reference sequence). After removal of 2 bases from V and 0 bases from J, the junction contained 5 bases not matched to a gene. The CDR3 nucleotides are TGCAGTGCTAGACCGACTAGCGGCCCCTCCTACAATGAGCAGTTCTTC. Protein product: CSARPTSGPSYNEQFF.

In this sample, this clonotype turned up many times. The V call is TRBV9, the J call TRBJ2-7; D uncertain. V was clipped by 2 bases and J by 4 bases, with 7 bases between them. Germline values: CDR1 SGDLS, CDR2 YYNGEE. The CDR3 is 12 amino acids. This chain's CDR3 is CASSVDGYEQYF. DNA for the CDR3: TGTGCCAGCAGCGTGGACGGGTACGAGCAGTACTTC. Looking up the rest from reference TRBV9 and TRBJ2-7 gives the full variable domain: DSGVTQTPKHLITATGQRVTLRCSPRSGDLSVYWYQQSLDQGLQFLIQYYNGEERAKGNILERFSAQQFPDLHSELNLSSLELGDSALYFCASSVDGYEQYFGPGTRLTVT.

This clonotype has a count of ten or more. The chain employs TRBV5-6 and TRBJ1-1; no firm D call. The CDR3 is made up of 13 amino acids. The ends were cut back, 3 bases at V and 4 bases at J, with 10 bases in the middle. CDR1 and CDR2 from the germline V gene are SGHDT and YYEEEE. This CDR3 reads CASSSKEGTEAFF. The CDR3 coding sequence is TGTGCCAGCAGCTCAAAGGAGGGCACTGAAGCTTTCTTT.

This clonotype occurred many times. The rearrangement joins TRBV6-1 to TRBJ2-7, with D maybe TRBD2 (9 bases). The CDR3 is 15 amino acids. Germline values: CDR1 MNHNS, CDR2 SASEGT. V lost 6 bases to trimming and J lost 3 bases, with 18 bases between them. The CDR3 DNA reads as TGTGCCAGCAGCCTAGCGGGACAGGTGGTCTACGAGCAGTACTTC. This encodes CASSLAGQVVYEQYF.

This clonotype was counted ten times or more. The chain combines TRBV7-2 with TRBJ2-5; D is unclear. V lost 5 bases to trimming and J lost 2 bases, with 9 bases between them. In germline, CDR1 is SGHTA, CDR2 FQGNSA. The CDR3 covers 13 residues. The CDR3 region has the DNA TGTGCCAGCAGCCCACGCCCGCAAGAGACCCAGTACTTC. Its protein product is CASSPRPQETQYF.

This clonotype was observed a handful of times. This chain links TRBV6-1 with TRBJ2-1; TRBD2 matches 8 bases. The CDR3 covers 15 residues. V lost 4 bases to trimming and J lost 10 bases; unmatched junction nucleotides: 12. In germline, CDR1 is MNHNS, CDR2 SASEGT. CDR3 coding DNA: TGTGCCAGCAGTGGGGGGACTAGGAGAATTTGGGAGCAGTTCTTC. It yields the protein CASSGGTRRIWEQFF.

There are many counts of this clonotype. The chain is built from TRBV6-1 and TRBJ1-1, with D perhaps TRBD1 (6 bases). The CDR3 loop spans 15 amino acids. The germline V gene has CDR1 MNHNS and CDR2 SASEGT. V was cut by 6 bases and J by 1 base, with 15 bases left in between. In DNA form, the CDR3 reads TGTGCCAGCAGCAGGGGTAGGGTGCGGAACACTGAAGCTTTCTTT. This codes for CASSRGRVRNTEAFF.

Ten or more counts support this clonotype. The V call is TRBV12-3 or TRBV12-4, the J call TRBJ2-3, with D tentatively TRBD1 (6 bases). CDR3 length equals 13 residues. Trimming removed 5 bases at V and 10 bases at J, with 16 bases between. CDR3 in amino acids: CASSQQGLGSQYF. The CDR3 nucleotides read TGTGCCAGCAGTCAACAGGGCCTTGGGTCGCAGTATTTT.

This clonotype was seen more than once but under ten times. The V gene is TRBV9, the J gene TRBJ2-7, with D possibly being TRBD1 or TRBD2 (6 bases each). This CDR3 contains 15 residues. V lost 3 bases to trimming and J lost 2 bases, with 15 bases between them. CDR1 SGDLS and CDR2 YYNGEE come from the germline V gene. The CDR3 loop is CASSGGSGAAYEQYF. Written as DNA, the CDR3 is TGTGCCAGCAGCGGGGGTTCGGGGGCGGCCTACGAGCAGTACTTC.

This clonotype was observed a few times. This chain links TRBV29-1 with TRBJ2-3; possible D gene TRBD2, 6 bases. The CDR3 has 17 residues. CDR1 and CDR2 (germline): SQVTM, ANQGSEA. The V gene lost 1 base and the J gene lost 2 bases, with 19 bases spanning the gap. Here the CDR3 reads CSVEAPDPGDLTDTQYF. The CDR3 region has the DNA TGCAGCGTTGAAGCGCCAGATCCGGGGGACCTCACAGATACGCAGTATTTT.

This clonotype appeared a few times. This chain uses TRBV7-9 with TRBJ1-1, with unresolved D. V shed 4 bases and J shed 0 bases, with 12 bases lying between them. Germline V CDR1 and CDR2: SEHNR, FQNEAQ (reference sequence). This CDR3 comprises 15 residues. The CDR3 loop reads CASSYRWSMNTEAFF. The CDR3 DNA reads as TGTGCCAGCAGCTATCGTTGGAGCATGAACACTGAAGCTTTCTTT.

The V and J genes are TRBV29-1 and TRBJ1-2; tentatively, D is TRBD1 (6 bases). The V and J ends lost 0 bases and 4 bases respectively, with 15 bases between them. CDR1 SQVTM and CDR2 ANQGSEA come from the germline V gene. The CDR3 consists of 15 residues. CDR3 loop: CSVEDQTGIFYGYTF. The CDR3 region has the DNA TGCAGCGTTGAAGACCAAACAGGGATCTTCTATGGCTACACCTTC.